Below are 10 T cell receptor beta chains sequenced from a single sample in a study of T cell responses to AZD1222 COVID-19 vaccine. The table came from immunoSEQ multiplex PCR; TCRdb's copy has only in-frame clones and leaves some out. Of tens of thousands of clones in the sample, 75% to 95% were seen once. The sample in question was peripheral blood, obtained on day 0 of MenACWY control vaccination. The origin of the receptors is an adult in good health.

A single count supports this clone. The chain combines TRBV29-1 with TRBJ2-7, with 8 bases fitting TRBD1. Unmatched junction bases numbered 3, after V lost 2 bases and J lost 3 bases. Germline-derived CDR1 and CDR2 are SQVTM and ANQGSEA. The CDR3 extends over 13 amino acids. The CDR3 DNA reads as TGCAGCGTTGAAACTGACAGGGGCTACGAGCAGTACTTC. As protein: CSVETDRGYEQYF.

The chain employs TRBV20-1 and TRBJ1-1; TRBD1 aligns across 10 bases. J gave up 0 bases and V 3 bases, and 7 bases lay outside the gene matches. CDR3 size: 16 residues. The germline gives CDR1 DFQATT, CDR2 SNEGSKA (reference sequence). CDR3: CSASGGQGWVNTEAFF. CDR3 DNA: TGCAGTGCTAGTGGGGGACAGGGGTGGGTGAACACTGAAGCTTTCTTT.

This chain connects TRBV28 to TRBJ2-7, with D perhaps TRBD1 or TRBD2 (5 bases each). This CDR3 comprises 14 residues. Germline V gene sequence: CDR1 MDHEN, CDR2 SYDVKM. Trimming left V 8 bases short and J 0 bases short, with 14 bases between. The CDR3 here is CASEPGRNSYEQYF. DNA for the CDR3: TGTGCCAGCGAGCCGGGACGGAACTCCTACGAGCAGTACTTC.

The chain is built from TRBV12-3 or TRBV12-4 and TRBJ2-1, with D possibly TRBD2 on 5 matching bases. Trimming removed 6 bases at V and 12 bases at J, with 12 bases between. This CDR3 contains 11 residues. The CDR3 region has the DNA TGTGCCAGCAGGAGTCGGGGTTGGCAGTTCTTC. As protein: CASRSRGWQFF.

This clone appeared a single time. This rearrangement joins TRBV6-2 or TRBV6-3 to TRBJ2-5; no definite D call. The CDR3 contains 12 residues. Trimming left V 2 bases short and J 10 bases short, with 11 bases between. Germline CDR1 reads MNHEY; CDR2 reads SVGEGT. CDR3 residues: CASSYPPRIQYF. Written as DNA, the CDR3 is TGTGCCAGCAGTTACCCACCCCGAATCCAGTACTTC.

J is TRBJ1-1 and V is TRBV7-6; a possible D gene is TRBD1 (6 bases). The CDR3 spans 14 residues. Trimming pared 6 bases from V and 0 bases from J, leaving 11 bases between. Germline-derived CDR1 and CDR2 are SGHVS and FNYEAQ. The CDR3 DNA follows: TGTGCCAGCAGTACACAGGGTTTGAACACTGAAGCTTTCTTT. Translating it yields CASSTQGLNTEAFF.

J is TRBJ1-2 and V is TRBV6-5, with 9 bases lining up with TRBD1. The CDR3 spans 14 residues. V lost 6 bases and J lost 4; bases outside the gene matches: 6. In germline, CDR1 is MNHEY, CDR2 SVGAGI. The DNA for the CDR3 is TGTGCCAGCAGGGACAGGGGAAGAAGCTATGGCTACACCTTC. The encoded protein is CASRDRGRSYGYTF.

The chain has TRBV3-1 (or the pseudogene TRBV3-2) and TRBJ2-2; 9 nucleotides match TRBD2. CDR1 LGHDT and CDR2 YNNKEL come from the germline V gene (reference sequence). With 7 bases clipped from V and 3 bases from J, the junction kept 12 bases outside the gene matches. The CDR3 contains 17 residues. The CDR3 coding sequence is TGTGCCAGCACCGTGACTAGCGGAGACCCTTACACCGGGGAGCTGTTTTTT. Amino acid sequence: CASTVTSGDPYTGELFF.

This chain connects TRBV25-1 to TRBJ1-3; D not certain. This CDR3 has 13 amino acids. Germline CDR1 is MGHDK and CDR2 is SYGVNS. V lost 6 bases and J lost 0, with 6 bases in between. In DNA form, the CDR3 reads TGTGCCAGCAGACGGTCCTCTGGAAACACCATATATTTT. It specifies CASRRSSGNTIYF.

The chain recombines TRBV30 with TRBJ1-1; D gene unclear. Germline loops: CDR1 GTSNPN, CDR2 SVGIG (reference sequence). CDR3 length: 13 amino acids. Trimming cost V 3 bases and J 2 bases, with 10 bases left between them. The CDR3 DNA is TGTGCCTGGAGAAATAGATCAAACACTGAAGCTTTCTTT. This codes for CAWRNRSNTEAFF.